The 2 T cell receptor beta chains reported below all come from one sample, sequenced in a study of radiotherapy plus CTLA-4 blockade in lung cancer. Profiled with immunoSEQ multiplex PCR; TCRdb holds only in-frame clones, not every one. Of under 50,000 clones in the sample, more than 70% were seen once. The sequencing here drew on peripheral blood, taken from a patient treated with radiotherapy plus ipilimumab. The receptors stem from a human donor with non-small cell lung cancer that progressed on radiotherapy plus ipilimumab.

This clone was detected a few times. The chain uses TRBV5-1 and TRBJ2-3; D unclear. Germline V lookup: CDR1 SGHRS, CDR2 YFSETQ. The CDR3 is made up of 13 amino acids. Trimming cost V 3 bases and J 2 bases, with 7 bases left between them. CDR3 DNA: TGCGCCAGCAGCTCCAGCGTCACAGATACGCAGTATTTT. This codes for CASSSSVTDTQYF.

The chain recombines TRBV18 with TRBJ1-5; a weak D match, TRBD1 (6 bases). Trimming took off 3 bases at V and 5 bases at J, with 8 bases between the two ends. The length of the CDR3 is 13 residues. Per germline, CDR1 KGHSH and CDR2 LQKENI. CDR3 sequence: CASSPPGDQPQHF. DNA for the CDR3: TGTGCCAGCTCACCTCCAGGGGATCAGCCCCAGCATTTT.